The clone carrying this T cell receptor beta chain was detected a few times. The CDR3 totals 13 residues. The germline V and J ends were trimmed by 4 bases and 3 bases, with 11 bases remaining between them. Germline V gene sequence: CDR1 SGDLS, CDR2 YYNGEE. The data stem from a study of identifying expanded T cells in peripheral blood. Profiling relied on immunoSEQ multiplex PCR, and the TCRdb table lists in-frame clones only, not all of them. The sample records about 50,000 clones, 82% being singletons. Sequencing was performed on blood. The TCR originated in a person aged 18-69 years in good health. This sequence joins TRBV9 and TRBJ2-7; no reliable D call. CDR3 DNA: TGTGCCAGCAGCCCAACCTTTGGCTACGAGCAGTACTTC. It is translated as CASSPTFGYEQYF.